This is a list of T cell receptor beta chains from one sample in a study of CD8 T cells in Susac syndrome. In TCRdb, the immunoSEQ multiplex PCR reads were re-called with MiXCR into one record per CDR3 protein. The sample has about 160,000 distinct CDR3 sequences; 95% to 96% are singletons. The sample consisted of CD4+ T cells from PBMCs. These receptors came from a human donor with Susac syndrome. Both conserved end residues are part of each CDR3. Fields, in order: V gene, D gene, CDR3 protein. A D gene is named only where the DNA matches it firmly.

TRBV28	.	CASREQGLSSKSLQPQHF
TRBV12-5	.	CASGFTENTEAFF
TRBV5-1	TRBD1	CASGTGILSYNEQFF
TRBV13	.	CASLRNSGANVLTF
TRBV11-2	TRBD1	CASTSGTGNEKLFF
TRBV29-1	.	CSVAIGAGGNTIYF
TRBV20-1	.	CSAETLNNGRNEKLFF
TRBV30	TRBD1	CAWSGQGSTDTQYF
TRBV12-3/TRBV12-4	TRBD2	CASSHRWTSVPDTQYF
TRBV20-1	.	CSAPSMIGLGSANYGYTF
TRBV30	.	CAWSSASAGDTQYF
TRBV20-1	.	CSASQGLTSQPQHF
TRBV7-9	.	CASSPRPNTGELFF
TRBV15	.	CATSEPPWSTEAFF
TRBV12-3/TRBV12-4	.	CASSSVGLREQYF
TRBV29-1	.	CSVGPSASEGQYF
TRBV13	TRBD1	CASSRGQGYSSPLHF
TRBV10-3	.	CAISVDSNYGYTF
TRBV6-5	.	CASSQTPGDTEAFF
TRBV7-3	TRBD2	CASSLSGGEGSIQYF
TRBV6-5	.	CASSSLGNTEAFF
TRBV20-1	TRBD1	CSADGTGINSGDTQYF
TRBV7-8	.	CAIQEGGPDNEQFF
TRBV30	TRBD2	CALTSGSSYEQYF
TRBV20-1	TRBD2	CSARTMGGLAHQLGETQYF
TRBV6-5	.	CASSYSTPGVMEQFF
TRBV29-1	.	CSVRFGVYEQFF
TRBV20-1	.	CSASWGTANNEQFF